Reported below is one TCR beta chain. Germline CDR1 and CDR2: SGHTA and FQGTGA. J was trimmed by 3 bases and V by 4 bases; bases with no gene match: 5. CDR3 size: 15 residues. This specimen comes from a study of blood T cell repertoires in COVID-19. Across the whole study: COVID-19 samples collected from the United States, Italy and Spain covered acute and convalescent phases. Sample material is recorded as cDNA or gDNA derived from T cells, B-cell-depleted T cells, or PBMCs.

In the original processing: Reference gene primer amplification gave estimated nucleated cell counts. TCRdb keeps only in-frame clones here, not all; method: immunoSEQ multiplex PCR. Clonal size and the V and J genes are those of that table, whereas D and trimming came from the DNA. The repertoire holds roughly 250,000 clones, with 85% to 90% as singletons. Exposed enrollees encountered a COVID-19 case at some point within 2 weeks before study entry. Material: PBMCs or T cells enriched from blood (not recorded which). V and J are TRBV7-3 and TRBJ2-1; TRBD1 aligns across 8 bases. This receptor was identified in a middle-aged man who had been exposed to COVID-19. The CDR3 loop is CASSSDRGYYNEQFF. The CDR3 nucleotides are TGTGCCAGCAGCTCTGACAGGGGCTACTACAATGAGCAGTTCTTC.